This T cell receptor (beta chain) was found in a study of beta chain features in type 1 diabetes. Study-level background: Sorted cells numbering roughly 100,000,000 were examined across all samples.

This clone has only a few counts. The antigen is unknown. The CDR3 runs 14 residues. J lost 3 bases, V lost 10 bases, and 9 bases had no gene match. Germline CDR1 reads SEHNR; CDR2 reads FQNEAQ (reference sequence). Study conclusions and caveats: High-TCR-expressing cells could be over-represented by cDNA sequencing. Shorter templates may be favored by PCR, equally so in patients and controls. Type 1 diabetes patients showed fewer insertions and more deletions at VDJ junctions.

Expressed TCRB transcripts got sequenced, as all isolated RNA was reverse transcribed. The table came from immunoSEQ multiplex PCR; TCRdb's copy has only in-frame clones and leaves some out. The repertoire holds around 430,000 clones, around 28% seen once, with around 0.065% in the top ten. This rearrangement joins TRBV7-9 to TRBJ2-7; TRBD2 matches at 10 bases. Specimen: naive CD4+ T cells from blood. This clonotype was obtained from a young man in good health. The CDR3 reads CATAAGGLNYEQYF. CDR3 bases: TGTGCCACCGCAGCGGGAGGGCTTAACTACGAGCAGTACTTC.